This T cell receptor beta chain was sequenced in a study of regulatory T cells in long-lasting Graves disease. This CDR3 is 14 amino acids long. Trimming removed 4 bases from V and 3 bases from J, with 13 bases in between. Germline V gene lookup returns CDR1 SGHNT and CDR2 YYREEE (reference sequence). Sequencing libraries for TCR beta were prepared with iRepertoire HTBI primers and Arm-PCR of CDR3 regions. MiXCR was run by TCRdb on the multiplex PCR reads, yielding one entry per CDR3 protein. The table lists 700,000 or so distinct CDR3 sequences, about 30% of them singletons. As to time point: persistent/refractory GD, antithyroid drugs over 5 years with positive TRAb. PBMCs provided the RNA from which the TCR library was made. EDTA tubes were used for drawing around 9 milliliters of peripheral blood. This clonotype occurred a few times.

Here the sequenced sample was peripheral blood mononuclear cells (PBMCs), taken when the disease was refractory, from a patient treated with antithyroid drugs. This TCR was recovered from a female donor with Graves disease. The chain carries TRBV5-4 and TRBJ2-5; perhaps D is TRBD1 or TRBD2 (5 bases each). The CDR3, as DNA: TGTGCCAGCAGCACCCGGGACCACAAAGAGACCCAGTACTTC. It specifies CASSTRDHKETQYF.